These 23 T cell receptor beta chains were all obtained from the same sample, sequenced in a study of blood T cell repertoires in COVID-19. Only in-frame clones appear in the TCRdb table, and some are missing; sequencing was by immunoSEQ multiplex PCR. The profile shows about 89,000 clones, 80% of them singletons. The sequenced sample consisted of peripheral blood. The receptors were sampled from a woman over 75 with acute or convalescent COVID-19.

This chain connects TRBV15 to TRBJ1-2; 9 bases align to TRBD1. Looked up from germline, CDR1 is LNHNV and CDR2 is YYDKDF (reference sequence). The CDR3 is made up of 13 amino acids. Trimming cost V 0 bases and J 14 bases; bases outside gene matches: 7. The CDR3 sequence: CATSRDGTGTETF. In DNA, the CDR3 is TGTGCCACCAGCAGAGATGGGACAGGGACTGAGACCTTC.

The V gene is TRBV7-2, the J gene TRBJ1-3, with D perhaps TRBD1 (5 bases). V lost 5 bases to trimming and J lost 2 bases, with 13 bases between them. The germline V gene encodes CDR1 SGHTA and CDR2 FQGNSA. The CDR3 is 15 amino acids. The CDR3 sequence is CASSPYRGAGNTIYF. The CDR3 DNA reads as TGTGCCAGCAGCCCATACCGGGGGGCTGGAAACACCATATATTTT.

The chain carries TRBV19 and TRBJ2-6; D is possibly TRBD1 (6 bases). The CDR3 extends over 17 amino acids. Germline CDR1 reads LNHDA; CDR2 reads SQIVND (reference sequence). V lost 3 bases and J lost 0, with 12 bases in between. CDR3 in amino acids: CASSMTGRSSGANVLTF. The CDR3 DNA reads as TGTGCCAGTAGTATGACAGGCCGCAGCTCTGGGGCCAACGTCCTGACTTTC.

The V gene is TRBV9, the J gene TRBJ1-1; TRBD1 agrees at 8 bases. CDR3 size: 15 residues. The germline V gene has CDR1 SGDLS and CDR2 YYNGEE. The junction had 10 bases not matched to a gene; V was cut back by 4 bases and J by 5 bases. CDR3 in amino acids: CASSRANRGRTEAFF. The CDR3 nucleotides are TGTGCCAGCAGCCGTGCTAACAGGGGGAGGACTGAAGCTTTCTTT. Full variable domain (remainder filled in from reference TRBV9 and TRBJ1-1): DSGVTQTPKHLITATGQRVTLRCSPRSGDLSVYWYQQSLDQGLQFLIQYYNGEERAKGNILERFSAQQFPDLHSELNLSSLELGDSALYFCASSRANRGRTEAFFGQGTRLTVV.

The gene calls are TRBV7-7 and TRBJ2-2, with 9 bases fitting TRBD1. V was pared by 5 bases and J by 4 bases, with 5 bases of the junction left unmatched. CDR1 is SSHAT, CDR2 FNYEAQ, per germline (reference sequence). The CDR3 is 15 amino acids. CDR3 region: CASSPGQGVTGELFF. DNA of the CDR3: TGTGCCAGCAGCCCGGGACAGGGAGTCACCGGGGAGCTGTTTTTT.

The chain employs TRBV7-6 and TRBJ2-1, with 9 bases identical to TRBD2. CDR1 is SGHVS and CDR2 is FNYEAQ in the germline V gene. The CDR3 has 18 residues. With V trimmed by 1 base and J by 5 bases, 12 bases remained unmatched. The CDR3 sequence: CASSLGNLAGVAHNEQFF. The CDR3, as DNA: TGTGCCAGCAGCTTAGGGAACTTAGCGGGGGTGGCCCACAATGAGCAGTTCTTC.

The V call is TRBV23-1, the J call TRBJ2-7, with TRBD1 matching 7 bases. TRBV23-1 is an ORF; its function is uncertain. This CDR3 spans 14 amino acids. After removal of 3 bases from V and 5 bases from J, the junction contained 7 bases not matched to a gene. CDR3 sequence reads: CASSQPRGRDEQYF. In nucleotides, the CDR3 is TGCGCCAGCAGTCAGCCTAGGGGGCGCGACGAGCAGTACTTC.

This clone is a singleton in its sample. The V call is TRBV7-8, the J call TRBJ2-7; TRBD1 is a possible D gene (5 bases). The CDR3 runs to 12 residues. Trimming cost V 4 bases and J 12 bases, with 16 bases left between them. CDR1 and CDR2 (germline): SGHVS, FQNEAQ. This CDR3 is CASSSLLTRGYF. Here the CDR3 DNA reads TGTGCCAGCAGCTCCCTACTGACAAGGGGGTACTTC.

V gene TRBV12-3 or TRBV12-4 combines with J gene TRBJ1-5; no firm D call. This CDR3 has 13 residues. V lost 3 bases and J lost 5, with 8 bases in between. CDR3 protein: CASSFYRYQPQHF. The CDR3 nucleotides read TGTGCCAGCAGTTTCTATAGATATCAGCCCCAGCATTTT.

The chain has TRBV27 and TRBJ1-2, with TRBD1 as a possible D gene (5 bases). V was shortened by 8 bases and J by 2 bases, with 12 bases between the two germline ends. Germline CDR1 is MNHEY and CDR2 is SMNVEV (reference sequence). The CDR3 runs to 13 residues. CDR3 sequence: CASSNGHNYGYTF. CDR3 coding DNA: TGTGCCAGCTCCAACGGACACAACTATGGCTACACCTTC.

This sequence joins TRBV9 and TRBJ2-1; weak D call: TRBD2 (5 bases). The V and J ends lost 4 bases and 12 bases respectively, with 11 bases between them. There are 11 residues in the CDR3. CDR1 is SGDLS and CDR2 is YYNGEE in the germline V gene. CDR3 region: CASSILEGQFF. Here the CDR3 DNA reads TGTGCCAGCAGCATACTAGAAGGGCAGTTCTTC.

V is TRBV30 and J is TRBJ1-1; 7 positions match TRBD1. The CDR3 has 13 residues. V lost 5 bases and J lost 7; bases outside the gene matches: 10. Germline CDR1 reads GTSNPN; CDR2 reads SVGIG (reference sequence). CDR3 DNA: TGTGCCTGGTTTTCCCCAGGACAGGATGAAGCTTTCTTT. Residues: CAWFSPGQDEAFF.

V and J are TRBV18 and TRBJ1-5; tentative D call: TRBD1 (5 bases). This CDR3 region has 16 residues. Per the germline V gene, CDR1 is KGHSH and CDR2 is LQKENI. The V gene lost 4 bases and the J gene lost 1 base, with 14 bases spanning the gap. CDR3 loop: CASSLLPEGSNQPQHF. The CDR3 DNA follows: TGTGCCAGCTCACTTCTGCCGGAGGGGAGCAATCAGCCCCAGCATTTT.

The V and J genes are TRBV4-1 and TRBJ1-5; 9 bases align to TRBD1. Germline assignment: CDR1 MGHRA and CDR2 YSYEKL. The length of the CDR3 is 14 residues. Trimming at V came to 3 bases and at J to 7 bases, leaving 4 bases not matched to a gene. As DNA, the CDR3 is TGCGCCAGCAGCCAGGACAGGGGCACCCAGCCCCAGCATTTT. This gives the protein CASSQDRGTQPQHF.

This clone was detected only a few times. The V call is TRBV11-3, the J call TRBJ1-2; 7 bases align to TRBD1. The J segment lost 10 bases and the V segment lost 5 bases, leaving 10 bases of the junction unmatched. Germline CDR1 reads SGHNT; CDR2 reads YENEEA. The CDR3 contains 13 residues. CDR3 DNA sequence: TGTGCCAGCAGCCATGGGACAGAACGACCCTACACCTTC. As protein: CASSHGTERPYTF.

This chain joins TRBV19 and TRBJ2-1; D not resolved. The CDR3 is made up of 14 amino acids. Germline V gene lookup returns CDR1 LNHDA and CDR2 SQIVND (reference sequence). V shed 6 bases and J shed 0 bases, with 9 bases lying between them. As DNA, the CDR3 is TGTGCCAGTAGGAGTCACAGCTCCTACAATGAGCAGTTCTTC. This encodes CASRSHSSYNEQFF.

This rearrangement joins TRBV9 to TRBJ1-6; possibly TRBD1 for D (5 bases). Germline V gives CDR1 SGDLS, CDR2 YYNGEE. Trimming took 0 bases from V and 7 from J, leaving 11 bases between them. This CDR3 contains 15 residues. CDR3 in DNA: TGTGCCAGCAGCGTAGTTTCAGGGTCCAATTCACCCCTCCACTTT. Translation gives CASSVVSGSNSPLHF. Full variable domain (remainder filled in from reference TRBV9 and TRBJ1-6): DSGVTQTPKHLITATGQRVTLRCSPRSGDLSVYWYQQSLDQGLQFLIQYYNGEERAKGNILERFSAQQFPDLHSELNLSSLELGDSALYFCASSVVSGSNSPLHFGNGTRLTVT.

Details on this clone: An end of the junction differs from the germline gene, which may be a read error. J is TRBJ1-4 and V is TRBV7-9, with D possibly being TRBD1 (5 bases). The CDR3 runs to 13 residues. CDR1 is SEHNR and CDR2 is FQNEAQ in the germline V gene (reference sequence). The CDR3 sequence is CASSSEKGGAAIF. CDR3 nucleotides: TGTGCCAGCAGCTCGGAAAAAGGAGGGGCCGCGATTTTT.

In this sample, this clone turned up a few times. The rearrangement joins TRBV6-1 to TRBJ2-7; the D is unclear. Trimming shortened V by 3 bases and J by 2 bases, and 5 bases separated the two germline ends. Germline V gene lookup returns CDR1 MNHNS and CDR2 SASEGT. CDR3 length equals 12 residues. The CDR3 protein is CASSDRTYEQYF. The CDR3 nucleotides are TGTGCCAGCAGTGACAGAACCTACGAGCAGTACTTC.

This chain links TRBV4-1 with TRBJ2-7; D is unresolved. V was clipped by 1 base and J by 3 bases, with 10 bases between them. The V gene's germline CDR1 is MGHRA and CDR2 YSYEKL. The CDR3 length is 14 residues. Here the CDR3 reads CASSQAAADYEQYF. The CDR3 bases are TGCGCCAGCAGCCAAGCGGCGGCAGACTACGAGCAGTACTTC.

This chain links TRBV3-1 (or the pseudogene TRBV3-2) with TRBJ1-6; tentative D call: TRBD1 (6 bases). This CDR3 comprises 15 residues. Trimming took off 0 bases at V and 7 bases at J, with 10 bases between the two ends. The germline gives CDR1 LGHDT, CDR2 YNNKEL (reference sequence). The CDR3 DNA is TGTGCCAGCAGCCAAGAGGGGGCGGAGAATTCACCCCTCCACTTT. Translating it yields CASSQEGAENSPLHF.

The chain carries TRBV5-1 and TRBJ2-1; D might be TRBD2 (5 bases). The CDR3 has 14 residues. Trimming pared 2 bases from V and 7 bases from J, leaving 13 bases between. Germline V gene sequence: CDR1 SGHRS, CDR2 YFSETQ. Here the CDR3 DNA reads TGCGCCAGCAGCTTTGGAGGCTGGGGAAATGAGCAGTTCTTC. Amino acid sequence: CASSFGGWGNEQFF.

The chain is built from TRBV5-1 and TRBJ2-2; 7 positions agree with TRBD1. This CDR3 has 15 residues. Germline loops: CDR1 SGHRS, CDR2 YFSETQ. V lost 5 bases to trimming and J lost 0 bases; unmatched junction nucleotides: 4. The CDR3 DNA reads TGCGCCAGCAGTTCGGGACAGCCGAACACCGGGGAGCTGTTTTTT. The encoded protein is CASSSGQPNTGELFF.